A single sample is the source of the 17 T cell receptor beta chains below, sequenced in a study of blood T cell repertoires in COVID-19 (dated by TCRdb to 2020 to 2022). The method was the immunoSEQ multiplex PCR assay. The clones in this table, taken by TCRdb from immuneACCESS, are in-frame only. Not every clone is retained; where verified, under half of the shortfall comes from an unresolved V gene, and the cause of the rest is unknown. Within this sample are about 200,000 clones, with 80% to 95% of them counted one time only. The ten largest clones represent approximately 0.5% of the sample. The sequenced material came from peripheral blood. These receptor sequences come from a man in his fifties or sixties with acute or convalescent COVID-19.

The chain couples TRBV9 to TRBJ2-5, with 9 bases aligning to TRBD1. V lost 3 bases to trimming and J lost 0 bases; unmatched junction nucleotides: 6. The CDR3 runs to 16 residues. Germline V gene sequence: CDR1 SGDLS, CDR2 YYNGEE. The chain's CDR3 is CASSGPGTGYQETQYF. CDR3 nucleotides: TGTGCCAGCAGCGGGCCTGGGACAGGGTACCAAGAGACCCAGTACTTC.

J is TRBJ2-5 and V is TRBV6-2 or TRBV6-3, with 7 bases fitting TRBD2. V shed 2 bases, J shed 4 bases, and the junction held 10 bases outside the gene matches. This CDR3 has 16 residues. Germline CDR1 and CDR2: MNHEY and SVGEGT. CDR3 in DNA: TGTGCCAGCAGTTACCCTACTAGCGAGGGAGGAGAGACCCAGTACTTC. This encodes CASSYPTSEGGETQYF.

The CDR3 coding sequence is TGTGCCAGCAGCTCCTCGGTCGTTGAGCAGTTCTTC. This codes for CASSSSVVEQFF. V and J are TRBV7-9 and TRBJ2-1, with D hard to call. Germline V gene lookup returns CDR1 SEHNR and CDR2 FQNEAQ (reference sequence). CDR3 length: 12 amino acids. Between the trimmed V and J ends, which lost 4 bases and 9 bases, there was a span of 10 bases.

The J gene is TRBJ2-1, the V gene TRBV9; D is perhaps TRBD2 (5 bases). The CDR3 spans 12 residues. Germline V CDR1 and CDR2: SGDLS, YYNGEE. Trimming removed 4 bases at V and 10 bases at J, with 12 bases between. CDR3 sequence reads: CASSPDWQEQFF. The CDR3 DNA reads TGTGCCAGCAGCCCGGACTGGCAGGAGCAGTTCTTC.

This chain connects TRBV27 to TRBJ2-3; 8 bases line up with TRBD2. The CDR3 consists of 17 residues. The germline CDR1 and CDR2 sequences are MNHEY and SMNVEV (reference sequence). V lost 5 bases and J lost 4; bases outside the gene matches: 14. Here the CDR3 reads CASSPTGNGGAADTQYF. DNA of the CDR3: TGTGCCAGCAGTCCCACCGGAAACGGGGGGGCCGCAGATACGCAGTATTTT.

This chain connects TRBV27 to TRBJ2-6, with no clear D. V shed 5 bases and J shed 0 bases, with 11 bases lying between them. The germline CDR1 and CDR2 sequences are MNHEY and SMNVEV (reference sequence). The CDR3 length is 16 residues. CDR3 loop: CASSPFVSSGANVLTF. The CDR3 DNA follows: TGTGCCAGCAGTCCCTTTGTGAGCTCTGGGGCCAACGTCCTGACTTTC.

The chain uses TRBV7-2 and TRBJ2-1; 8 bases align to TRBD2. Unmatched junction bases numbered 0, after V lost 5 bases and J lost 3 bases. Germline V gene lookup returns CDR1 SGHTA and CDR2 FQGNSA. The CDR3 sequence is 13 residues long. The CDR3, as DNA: TGTGCCAGCAGCGGGACTAGCTACAATGAGCAGTTCTTC. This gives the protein CASSGTSYNEQFF. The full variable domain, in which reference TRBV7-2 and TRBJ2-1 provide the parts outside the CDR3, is GAGVSQSPSNKVTEKGKDVELRCDPISGHTALYWYRQSLGQGLEFLIYFQGNSAPDKSGLPSDRFSAERTGGSVSTLTIQRTQQEDSAVYLCASSGTSYNEQFFGPGTRLTVL.

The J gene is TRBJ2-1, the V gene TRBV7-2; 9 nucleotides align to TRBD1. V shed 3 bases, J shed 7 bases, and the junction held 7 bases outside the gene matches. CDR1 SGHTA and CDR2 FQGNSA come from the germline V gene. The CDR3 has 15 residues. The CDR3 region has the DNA TGTGCCAGCAGCTTCGGACAGGGGATGTTTAATGAGCAGTTCTTC. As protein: CASSFGQGMFNEQFF.

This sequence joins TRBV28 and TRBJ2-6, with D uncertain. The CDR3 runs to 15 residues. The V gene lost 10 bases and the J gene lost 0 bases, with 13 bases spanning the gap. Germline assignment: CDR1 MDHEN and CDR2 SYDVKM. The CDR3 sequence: CATTEPVSGANVLTF. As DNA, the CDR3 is TGTGCCACCACCGAACCGGTCTCTGGGGCCAACGTCCTGACTTTC.

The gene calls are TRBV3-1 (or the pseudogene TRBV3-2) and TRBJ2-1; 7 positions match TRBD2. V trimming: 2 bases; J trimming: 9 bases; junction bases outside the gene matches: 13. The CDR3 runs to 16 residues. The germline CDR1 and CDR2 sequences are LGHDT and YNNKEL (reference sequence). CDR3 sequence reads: CASSQSGGGKVSEQFF. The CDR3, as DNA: TGTGCCAGCAGCCAAAGCGGCGGGGGTAAGGTTAGTGAGCAGTTCTTC.

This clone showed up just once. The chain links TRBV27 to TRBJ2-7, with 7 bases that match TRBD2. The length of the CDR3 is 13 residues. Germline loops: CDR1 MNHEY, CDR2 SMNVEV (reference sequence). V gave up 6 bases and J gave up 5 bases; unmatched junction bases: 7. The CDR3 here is CASSKAGVNEQYV. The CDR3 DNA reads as TGTGCCAGCAGCAAGGCGGGGGTAAACGAGCAGTACGTC.

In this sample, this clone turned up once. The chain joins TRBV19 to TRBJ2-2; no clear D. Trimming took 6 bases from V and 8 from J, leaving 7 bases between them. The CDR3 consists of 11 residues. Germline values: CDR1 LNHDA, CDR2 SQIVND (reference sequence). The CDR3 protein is CASRSGGELFF. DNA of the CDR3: TGTGCCAGTAGATCGGGTGGGGAGCTGTTTTTT.

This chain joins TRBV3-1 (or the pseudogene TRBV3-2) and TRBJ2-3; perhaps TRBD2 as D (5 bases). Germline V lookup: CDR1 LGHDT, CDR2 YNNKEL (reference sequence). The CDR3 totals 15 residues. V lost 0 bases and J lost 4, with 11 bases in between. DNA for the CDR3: TGTGCCAGCAGCCAAGATGTGGAGGCCGCAGATACGCAGTATTTT. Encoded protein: CASSQDVEAADTQYF.

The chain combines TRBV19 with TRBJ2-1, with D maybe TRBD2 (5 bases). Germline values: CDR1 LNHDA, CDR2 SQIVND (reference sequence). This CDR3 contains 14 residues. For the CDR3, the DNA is TGTGCGACATCTGAGGAGGCCTCCTACAATGAGCAGTTCTTC. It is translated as CATSEEASYNEQFF.

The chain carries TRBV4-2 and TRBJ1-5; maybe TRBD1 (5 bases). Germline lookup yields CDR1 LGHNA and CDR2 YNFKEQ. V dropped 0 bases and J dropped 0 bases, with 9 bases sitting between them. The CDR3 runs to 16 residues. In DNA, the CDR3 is TGTGCCAGCAGCCAAGAGCGGGGGATTAGCAATCAGCCCCAGCATTTT. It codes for CASSQERGISNQPQHF.

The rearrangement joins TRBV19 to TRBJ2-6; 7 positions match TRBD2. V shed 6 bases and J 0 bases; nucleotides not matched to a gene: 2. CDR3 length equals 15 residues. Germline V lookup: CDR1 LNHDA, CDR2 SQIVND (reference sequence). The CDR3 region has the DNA TGTGCCAGTAGGTGGGGGGGCTCTGGGGCCAACGTCCTGACTTTC. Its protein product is CASRWGGSGANVLTF.

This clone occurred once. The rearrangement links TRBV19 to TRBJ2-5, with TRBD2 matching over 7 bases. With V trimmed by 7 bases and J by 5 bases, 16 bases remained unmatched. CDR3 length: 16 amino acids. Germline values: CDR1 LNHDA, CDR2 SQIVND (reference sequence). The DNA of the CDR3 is TGTGCCAGTACCCCCGGGACTACACCGAGTGGGGAGACCCAGTACTTC. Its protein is CASTPGTTPSGETQYF.